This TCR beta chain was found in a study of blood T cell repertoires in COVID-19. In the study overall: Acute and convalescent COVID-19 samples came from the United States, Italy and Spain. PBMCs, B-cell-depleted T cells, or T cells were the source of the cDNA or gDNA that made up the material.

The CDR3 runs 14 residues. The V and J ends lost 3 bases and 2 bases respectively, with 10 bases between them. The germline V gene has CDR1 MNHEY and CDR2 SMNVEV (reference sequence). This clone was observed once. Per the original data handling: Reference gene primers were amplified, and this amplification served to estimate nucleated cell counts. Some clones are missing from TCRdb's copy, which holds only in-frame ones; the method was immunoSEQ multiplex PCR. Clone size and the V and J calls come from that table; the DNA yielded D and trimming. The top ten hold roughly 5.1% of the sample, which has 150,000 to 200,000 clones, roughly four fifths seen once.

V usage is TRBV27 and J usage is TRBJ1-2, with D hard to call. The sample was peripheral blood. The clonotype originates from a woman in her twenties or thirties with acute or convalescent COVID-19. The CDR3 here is CASSFRQANYGYTF. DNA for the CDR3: TGTGCCAGCAGTTTTAGGCAGGCGAACTATGGCTACACCTTC.